Reported below is one TCR beta chain. Its antigen is as yet unknown. The CDR3 extends 3 residues past the end of the read, so its final part is completed from the germline J gene. Profiled with immunoSEQ multiplex PCR; TCRdb holds only in-frame clones, not every one. The sample presents about 2,200 clones, none singletons. Of CVID subjects, under 17 were female and 29 male, mean age roughly 37. CVID subjects were neither ill nor on immunomodulatory or immunosuppressive medication at sampling. The record originates from a study of T cell clonality in common variable immunodeficiency. This CDR3 has 13 amino acids. The germline CDR1 and CDR2 sequences are GTSNPN and SVGIG (reference sequence). Deletions cut 2 bases from V and 1 base from J, with 8 bases between. Study-level points and caveats: Fewer deletions and N-nucleotide insertions were reportedly seen in common variable immunodeficiency TCR beta sequences. T cell subpopulation sequencing would be needed to explain CVID clonality.

The sample taken for sequencing was peripheral blood mononuclear cells. The source of this sequence is a human donor with common variable immunodeficiency. The chain carries TRBV30 and TRBJ2-5; tentatively, D is TRBD1 (5 bases). Here the CDR3 reads CAWSRQIQETQYF. The CDR3 DNA, read in part, is TGTGCCTGGAGTAGACAGATCCAAGAGACC.